A selection of T cell receptor beta chains follows, all from one sample in a study of blood T cell repertoires in COVID-19. Data came from immunoSEQ multiplex PCR; TCRdb stores just in-frame clones and leaves some out. The sample lists 55,000 to 70,000 clones, 60% to 85% seen once, with approximately 23% in the top ten. The specimen sequenced was peripheral blood. The receptor set was obtained from a human donor in a cohort sampled during active COVID-19. Both conserved end residues are part of each CDR3. D genes are given only for firm matches. Clone size is stated in some rows and not others, as once, few, many or a class when expanded.

d_gene	abundance	j_gene	v_gene	CDR3aa	CDR3nt
.	.	TRBJ1-1	TRBV7-2	CASSFPAGTEAFF	TGTGCCAGCAGCTTCCCCGCGGGGACTGAAGCTTTCTTT
.	.	TRBJ2-5	TRBV18	CASSPDQSGTQYF	TGTGCCAGCTCACCCGATCAGTCGGGGACCCAGTACTTC
TRBD1	.	TRBJ1-2	TRBV5-1	CASSLRQGAGYTF	TGCGCCAGCAGCTTGCGACAGGGGGCTGGCTACACCTTC
.	.	TRBJ2-3	TRBV6-5	CASSYSNSGNTDTQYF	TGTGCCAGCAGTTACTCAAATAGCGGCAACACAGATACGCAGTATTTT
.	.	TRBJ2-3	TRBV21-1	CASSGRDREGADTQYF	TGTGCCAGCAGCGGACGGGACAGGGAGGGGGCAGATACGCAGTATTTT
TRBD1	.	TRBJ2-3	TRBV19	CASQPYPGQGRDTQYF	TGTGCCAGCCAACCCTATCCGGGACAGGGAAGAGATACGCAGTATTTT
.	.	TRBJ2-5	TRBV5-1	CASSLGDLETQYF	TGCGCCAGCAGCTTGGGAGATCTGGAGACCCAGTACTTC
.	.	TRBJ2-5	TRBV4-2	CASSQRGWQPQETQYF	TGTGCCAGCAGCCAGAGAGGTTGGCAGCCCCAAGAGACCCAGTACTTC
TRBD2	.	TRBJ2-5	TRBV7-2	CASSFLTSGGYKETQYF	TGTGCCAGCAGCTTTTTGACTAGCGGGGGGTATAAAGAGACCCAGTACTTC
TRBD2	.	TRBJ2-5	TRBV3-1/TRBV3-2	CASSQPGGRETQYF	TGTGCCAGCAGCCAGCCGGGAGGGCGGGAGACCCAGTACTTC
.	few	TRBJ1-2	TRBV6-5	CASRPPGLTNYGYTF	TGTGCCAGCAGACCACCGGGACTTACTAACTATGGCTACACCTTC
TRBD1	.	TRBJ2-7	TRBV6-6	CASSSRTGFVEQYF	TGTGCCAGCAGCAGCCGGACAGGGTTTGTCGAGCAGTACTTC
.	.	TRBJ2-7	TRBV9	CASSVEGGATYEQYF	TGTGCCAGCAGCGTAGAGGGGGGGGCCACCTACGAGCAGTACTTC
TRBD2	.	TRBJ2-3	TRBV18	CASSPSPRGEGTQYF	TGTGCCAGCTCACCATCTCCGCGAGGGGAGGGTACGCAGTATTTT
.	few	TRBJ2-7	TRBV30	CAWGTRGSYEQYF	TGTGCCTGGGGAACAAGGGGATCCTACGAGCAGTACTTC
TRBD2	once	TRBJ2-3	TRBV18	CASSPLAGGTQYF	TGTGCCAGCTCACCCCTAGCGGGGGGAACGCAGTATTTT
TRBD1	few	TRBJ1-2	TRBV5-1	CASSWTAGGNYGYTF	TGCGCCAGCAGCTGGACGGCAGGGGGAAACTATGGCTACACCTTC
.	.	TRBJ2-1	TRBV18	CASSPPVGGDEQFF	TGTGCCAGCTCACCACCGGTGGGGGGAGATGAGCAGTTCTTC
TRBD2	.	TRBJ2-2	TRBV6-4	CASSEDGGDTGELFF	TGTGCCAGCAGTGAAGACGGGGGGGACACCGGGGAGCTGTTTTTT
TRBD1	.	TRBJ1-2	TRBV28	CASSGGAGQAASYGYTF	TGTGCCAGCAGTGGAGGAGCGGGACAGGCTGCAAGCTATGGCTACACCTTC
.	.	TRBJ2-2	TRBV19	CASSIGRNTGELFF	TGTGCCAGTAGTATAGGGAGGAACACCGGGGAGCTGTTTTTT
TRBD2	few	TRBJ2-1	TRBV5-4	CASSRTSGGNNEQFF	TGTGCCAGCAGCCGGACTAGCGGGGGTAACAATGAGCAGTTCTTC
.	.	TRBJ1-1	TRBV28	CASRPLGSDTEAFF	TGTGCCAGCAGACCCCTGGGGAGCGACACTGAAGCTTTCTTT
.	.	TRBJ2-1	TRBV7-9	CASSLLQGSYNEQFF	TGTGCCAGCAGCTTACTACAGGGCTCCTACAATGAGCAGTTCTTC
TRBD2	.	TRBJ2-3	TRBV12-5	CASGPGLATTDTQYF	TGTGCTAGTGGTCCTGGACTAGCGACCACAGATACGCAGTATTTT
TRBD1	.	TRBJ2-7	TRBV27	CASSRGQGSPYEQYF	TGTGCCAGCAGTAGGGGACAGGGGAGTCCCTACGAGCAGTACTTC
.	once	TRBJ2-3	TRBV24-1	CASGGSSTDTQYF	TGTGCCAGCGGGGGCTCTAGCACAGATACGCAGTATTTT
.	once	TRBJ2-1	TRBV6-5	CASSPGLTATNEQFF	TGTGCCAGCAGCCCAGGGTTAACAGCAACCAATGAGCAGTTCTTC
.	.	TRBJ2-3	TRBV5-1	CATSTGTDTDTQYF	TGCGCCACCTCCACAGGGACCGACACAGATACGCAGTATTTT
.	few	TRBJ1-5	TRBV19	CAGGEPQHF	TGTGCCGGGGGGGAGCCCCAGCATTTT
.	.	TRBJ1-1	TRBV3-1/TRBV3-2	CASSVPGQIRTEAFF	TGTGCCAGCAGCGTACCGGGACAAATAAGGACTGAAGCTTTCTTT
.	few	TRBJ2-1	TRBV19	CASSIALTGSSYNEQFF	TGTGCCAGTAGTATTGCGCTCACGGGGAGCTCCTACAATGAGCAGTTCTTC
TRBD1	once	TRBJ1-1	TRBV19	CASSSPGGGVNTEAFF	TGTGCCAGTAGTTCCCCAGGGGGCGGGGTGAACACTGAAGCTTTCTTT
.	.	TRBJ1-4	TRBV15	CATSRDRTATNEKLFF	TGTGCCACCAGCAGGGATCGGACAGCAACTAATGAAAAACTGTTTTTT
TRBD1	.	TRBJ1-2	TRBV25-1	CASLGDRGHRGYTF	TGTGCCAGCCTTGGGGACAGGGGGCATCGTGGCTACACCTTC
.	.	TRBJ1-5	TRBV7-8	CASSLGGRNQPQHF	TGTGCCAGCAGCTTAGGGGGGCGGAATCAGCCCCAGCATTTT
TRBD1	medium-sized	TRBJ1-2	TRBV10-3	CATTQGNYGYTF	TGTGCCACGACACAGGGGAACTATGGCTACACCTTC
.	many	TRBJ2-7	TRBV28	CASSSAYEQYF	TGTGCCAGCAGTTCCGCCTACGAGCAGTACTTC
.	.	TRBJ2-1	TRBV6-5	CASSPVIYNEQFF	TGTGCCAGCAGCCCCGTAATATACAATGAGCAGTTCTTC
.	.	TRBJ2-7	TRBV6-6	CASSSRGYEQYF	TGTGCCAGCAGTTCCAGGGGTTACGAGCAGTACTTC
TRBD2	.	TRBJ2-7	TRBV10-2	CASSSGLALYEQYF	TGCGCCAGCAGTTCGGGACTAGCCTTGTACGAGCAGTACTTC
.	.	TRBJ2-1	TRBV6-6	CASSPGNEQFF	TGTGCCAGCAGCCCCGGGAATGAGCAGTTCTTC
TRBD2	.	TRBJ2-7	TRBV7-2	CASSLGRLAGDYEQYF	TGTGCCAGCAGCTTAGGTCGACTAGCCGGGGACTACGAGCAGTACTTC
TRBD1	.	TRBJ1-4	TRBV2	CASREGTGNEKLFF	TGTGCCAGCAGGGAGGGGACAGGGAATGAAAAACTGTTTTTT
TRBD1	.	TRBJ1-6	TRBV2	CASVGQALNSPLHF	TGTGCCAGCGTTGGACAGGCCCTGAATTCACCCCTCCACTTT
TRBD1	.	TRBJ2-1	TRBV5-6	CASSFVGQGADNEQFF	TGTGCCAGCAGCTTCGTTGGACAGGGGGCCGACAATGAGCAGTTCTTC
.	once	TRBJ1-4	TRBV7-9	CATSHPANEKLFF	TGTGCCACCTCCCACCCGGCTAATGAAAAACTGTTTTTT
.	.	TRBJ2-5	TRBV6-2/TRBV6-3	CASSYSNQRETQYF	TGTGCCAGCAGTTACTCGAACCAACGGGAGACCCAGTACTTC
.	once	TRBJ2-5	TRBV24-1	CATSDSRGLYLQETQYF	TGTGCCACCAGTGATTCCCGGGGACTCTACCTCCAAGAGACCCAGTACTTC
.	once	TRBJ2-3	TRBV3-1/TRBV3-2	CASSHGGARGLDTQYF	TGTGCCAGCAGCCACGGAGGGGCCCGGGGGTTGGATACGCAGTATTTT
TRBD2	.	TRBJ2-1	TRBV7-8	CASSSLAGGRSAEQFF	TGTGCCAGCAGCTCCCTAGCGGGAGGGAGGTCGGCTGAGCAGTTCTTC
TRBD2	.	TRBJ2-1	TRBV3-1/TRBV3-2	CASSLTSGASSYNEQFF	TGTGCCAGCAGCCTTACTAGCGGAGCGAGCTCCTACAATGAGCAGTTCTTC
.	.	TRBJ2-5	TRBV10-3	CAISETREETQYF	TGTGCCATCAGTGAGACCAGGGAAGAGACCCAGTACTTC
TRBD2	.	TRBJ2-5	TRBV3-1/TRBV3-2	CASSLTPGLEHQETQYF	TGTGCCAGCAGCCTAACCCCGGGACTAGAACATCAAGAGACCCAGTACTTC
TRBD2	.	TRBJ2-1	TRBV4-2	CASSQDAGVVYNEQFF	TGTGCCAGCAGCCAAGATGCGGGAGTAGTGTACAATGAGCAGTTCTTC